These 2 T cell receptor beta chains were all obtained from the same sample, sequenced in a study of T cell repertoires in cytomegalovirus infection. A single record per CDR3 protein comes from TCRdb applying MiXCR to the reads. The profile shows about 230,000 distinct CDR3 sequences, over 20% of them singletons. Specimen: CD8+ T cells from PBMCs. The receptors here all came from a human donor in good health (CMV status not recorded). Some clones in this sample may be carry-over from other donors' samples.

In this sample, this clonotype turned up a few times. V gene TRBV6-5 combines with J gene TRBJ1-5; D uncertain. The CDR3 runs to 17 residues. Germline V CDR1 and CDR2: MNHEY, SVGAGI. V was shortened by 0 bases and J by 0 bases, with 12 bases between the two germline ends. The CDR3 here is CASSYSGSPYSNQPQHF. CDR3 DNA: TGTGCCAGCAGTTACTCAGGCAGTCCTTATAGCAATCAGCCCCAGCATTTT.

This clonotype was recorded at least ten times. The DNA for the CDR3 is TGTGCCAGCAGCCCAATATTGGGGGGGGCTGGCACAGATACGCAGTATTTT. Encoded protein: CASSPILGGAGTDTQYF. The V call is TRBV7-8, the J call TRBJ2-3, with a possible D match to TRBD2 (7 bases). The CDR3 consists of 17 residues. CDR1 is SGHVS, CDR2 FQNEAQ, per germline. The V and J ends lost 5 bases and 1 base respectively, with 19 bases between them.